These T cell receptor beta chains were read from a single sample in a study of CD8 T cells in ankylosing spondylitis. TCRdb redid the calling of the 5' RACE reads with MiXCR, one entry per CDR3 protein. The top ten clones hold about 1% of a sample with around 300,000 distinct CDR3 sequences, roughly 14% of them seen once. The sequenced sample was blood, either unsorted or a sorted T cell fraction (not recorded which). Receptor source: a male donor with ankylosing spondylitis or in good health (not recorded which). CDR3s include the opening cysteine and the closing phenylalanine or tryptophan. A D gene is named only where the DNA matches it firmly. A row's size may be missing; if present it is once, few, many or a size class.

d_call	v_call	j_call	clone_size	cdr3_aa	cdr3_nt
-	TRBV24-1	TRBJ1-2	-	CATSDSSGSGYTF	TGTGCCACCAGTGACTCCTCAGGGAGTGGCTACACCTTC
TRBD2	TRBV5-1	TRBJ2-1	-	CASSFGSGSGSEQFF	TGCGCCAGCAGCTTTGGTAGCGGGAGTGGGAGTGAGCAGTTCTTC
TRBD1	TRBV5-1	TRBJ1-2	few	CASSLGQGSGYTF	TGCGCCAGCAGCTTGGGACAGGGGTCTGGCTACACCTTC
TRBD2	TRBV12-3/TRBV12-4	TRBJ2-3	-	CASSALAGVINTQYF	TGTGCCAGCAGTGCACTAGCGGGAGTTATCAATACGCAGTATTTT
TRBD1	TRBV12-3/TRBV12-4	TRBJ2-1	few	CASSFRGGTGANNEQFF	TGTGCCAGCAGTTTTAGGGGTGGGACAGGGGCCAACAATGAGCAGTTCTTC
-	TRBV21-1	TRBJ1-4	many	CASSKMGRFNEKLFF	TGTGCCAGCAGCAAGATGGGGCGGTTTAATGAAAAACTGTTTTTT
-	TRBV29-1	TRBJ1-4	-	CSAVTENEKLFF	TGCAGCGCTGTGACAGAGAATGAAAAACTGTTTTTT
-	TRBV12-3/TRBV12-4	TRBJ1-1	many	CASSVTGKTEAFF	TGTGCCAGCAGTGTAACAGGGAAAACTGAAGCTTTCTTT
-	TRBV11-2	TRBJ1-1	few	CASSLDSMGNTEAFF	TGTGCCAGCAGCTTAGATTCAATGGGGAACACTGAAGCTTTCTTT
-	TRBV10-3	TRBJ2-5	many	CAISVGAEETQYF	TGTGCCATCAGTGTCGGAGCGGAAGAGACCCAGTACTTC